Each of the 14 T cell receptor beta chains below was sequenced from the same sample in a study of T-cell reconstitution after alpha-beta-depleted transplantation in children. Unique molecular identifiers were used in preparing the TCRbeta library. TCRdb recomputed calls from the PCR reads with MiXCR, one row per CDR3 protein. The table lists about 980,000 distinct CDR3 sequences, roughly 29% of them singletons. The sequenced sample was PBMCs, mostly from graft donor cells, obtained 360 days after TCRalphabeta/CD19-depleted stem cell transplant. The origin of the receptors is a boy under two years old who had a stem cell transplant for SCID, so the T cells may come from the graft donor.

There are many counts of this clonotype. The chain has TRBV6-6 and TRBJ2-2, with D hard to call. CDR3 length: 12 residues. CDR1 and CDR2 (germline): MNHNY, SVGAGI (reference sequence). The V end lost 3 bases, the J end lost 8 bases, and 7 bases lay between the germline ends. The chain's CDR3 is CASSYSGGELFF. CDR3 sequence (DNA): TGTGCCAGCAGTTATTCCGGGGGGGAGCTGTTTTTT.

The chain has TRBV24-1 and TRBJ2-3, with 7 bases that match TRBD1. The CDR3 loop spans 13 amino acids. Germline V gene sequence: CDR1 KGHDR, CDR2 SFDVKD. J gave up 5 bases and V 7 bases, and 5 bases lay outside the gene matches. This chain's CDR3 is CATRGQAEDTQYF. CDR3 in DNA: TGTGCCACCAGAGGACAGGCCGAAGATACGCAGTATTTT.

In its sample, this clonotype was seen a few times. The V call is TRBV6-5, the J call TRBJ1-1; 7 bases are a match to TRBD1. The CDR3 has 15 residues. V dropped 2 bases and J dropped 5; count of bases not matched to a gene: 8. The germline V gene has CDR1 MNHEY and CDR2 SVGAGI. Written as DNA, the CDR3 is TGTGCCAGCAGTTACAGGGGGCCGGGGGGGACTGAAGCTTTCTTT. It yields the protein CASSYRGPGGTEAFF.

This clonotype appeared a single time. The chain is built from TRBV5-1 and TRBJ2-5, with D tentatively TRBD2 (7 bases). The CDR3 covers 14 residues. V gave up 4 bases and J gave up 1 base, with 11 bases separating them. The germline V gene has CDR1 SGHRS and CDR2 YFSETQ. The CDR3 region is CASSKGGAQETQYF. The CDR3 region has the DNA TGCGCCAGCAGCAAAGGGGGGGCCCAAGAGACCCAGTACTTC.

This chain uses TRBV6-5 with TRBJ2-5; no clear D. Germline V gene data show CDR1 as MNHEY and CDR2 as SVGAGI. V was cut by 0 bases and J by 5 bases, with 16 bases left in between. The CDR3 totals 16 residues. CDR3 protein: CASSYSIPSVTETQYF. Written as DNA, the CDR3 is TGTGCCAGCAGTTACTCGATTCCGTCTGTCACGGAGACCCAGTACTTC.

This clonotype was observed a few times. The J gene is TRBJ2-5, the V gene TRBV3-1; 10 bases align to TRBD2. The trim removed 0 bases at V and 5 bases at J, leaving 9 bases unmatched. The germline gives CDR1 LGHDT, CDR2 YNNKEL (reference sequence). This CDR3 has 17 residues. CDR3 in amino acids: CASSQEEKLAGLETQYF. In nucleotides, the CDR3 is TGTGCCAGCAGCCAAGAGGAAAAACTAGCGGGGCTCGAGACCCAGTACTTC.

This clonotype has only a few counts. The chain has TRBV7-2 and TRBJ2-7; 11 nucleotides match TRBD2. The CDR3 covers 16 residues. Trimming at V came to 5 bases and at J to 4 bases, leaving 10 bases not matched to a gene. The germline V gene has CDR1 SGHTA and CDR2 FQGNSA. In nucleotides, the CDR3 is TGTGCCAGCAGCCCCCGACTAGCGGGGCTAGGGTACGAGCAGTACTTC. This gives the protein CASSPRLAGLGYEQYF.

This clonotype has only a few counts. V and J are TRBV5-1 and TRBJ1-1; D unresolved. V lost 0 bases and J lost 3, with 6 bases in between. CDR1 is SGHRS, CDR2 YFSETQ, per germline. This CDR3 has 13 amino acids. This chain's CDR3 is CASSLAADTEAFF. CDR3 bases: TGCGCCAGCAGCTTGGCCGCGGACACTGAAGCTTTCTTT.

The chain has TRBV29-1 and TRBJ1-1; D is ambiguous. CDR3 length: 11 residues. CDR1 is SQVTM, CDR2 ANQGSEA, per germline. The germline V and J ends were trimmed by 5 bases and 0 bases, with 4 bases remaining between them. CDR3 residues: CSVSMNTEAFF. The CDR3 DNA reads TGCAGCGTTTCGATGAACACTGAAGCTTTCTTT.

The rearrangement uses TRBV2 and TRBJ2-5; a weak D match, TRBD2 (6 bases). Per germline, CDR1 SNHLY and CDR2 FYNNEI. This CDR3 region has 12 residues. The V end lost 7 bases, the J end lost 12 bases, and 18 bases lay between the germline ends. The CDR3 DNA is TGTGCCAGCACCCCAATGGGAGGAACCAAGTACTTC. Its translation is CASTPMGGTKYF.

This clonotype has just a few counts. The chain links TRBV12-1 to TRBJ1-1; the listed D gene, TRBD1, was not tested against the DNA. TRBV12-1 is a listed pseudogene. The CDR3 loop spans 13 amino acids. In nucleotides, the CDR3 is TGTGCCAGCAGCTTGGGACAGGGGGCGAAGGCTTTCTTT. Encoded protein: CASSLGQGAKAFF.

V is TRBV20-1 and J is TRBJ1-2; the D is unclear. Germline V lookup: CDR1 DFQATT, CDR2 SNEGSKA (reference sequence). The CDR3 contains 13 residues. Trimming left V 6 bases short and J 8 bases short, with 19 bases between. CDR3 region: CSAIRHDWEGYTF. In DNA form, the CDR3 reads TGCAGTGCCATTAGACATGACTGGGAAGGCTACACCTTC.

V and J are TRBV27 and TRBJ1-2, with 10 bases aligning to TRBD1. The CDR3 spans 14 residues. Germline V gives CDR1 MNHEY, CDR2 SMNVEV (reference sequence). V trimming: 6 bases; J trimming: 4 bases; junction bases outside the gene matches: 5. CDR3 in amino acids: CASRGTGALYGYTF. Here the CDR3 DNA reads TGTGCCAGCAGGGGGACAGGGGCCCTCTATGGCTACACCTTC.

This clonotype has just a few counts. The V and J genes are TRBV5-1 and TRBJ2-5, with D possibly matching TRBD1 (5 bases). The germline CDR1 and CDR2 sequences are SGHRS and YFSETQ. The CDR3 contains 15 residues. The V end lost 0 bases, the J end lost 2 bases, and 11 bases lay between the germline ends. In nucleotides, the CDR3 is TGCGCCAGCAGCTTGGATGGGGCACCTCAAGAGACCCAGTACTTC. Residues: CASSLDGAPQETQYF.